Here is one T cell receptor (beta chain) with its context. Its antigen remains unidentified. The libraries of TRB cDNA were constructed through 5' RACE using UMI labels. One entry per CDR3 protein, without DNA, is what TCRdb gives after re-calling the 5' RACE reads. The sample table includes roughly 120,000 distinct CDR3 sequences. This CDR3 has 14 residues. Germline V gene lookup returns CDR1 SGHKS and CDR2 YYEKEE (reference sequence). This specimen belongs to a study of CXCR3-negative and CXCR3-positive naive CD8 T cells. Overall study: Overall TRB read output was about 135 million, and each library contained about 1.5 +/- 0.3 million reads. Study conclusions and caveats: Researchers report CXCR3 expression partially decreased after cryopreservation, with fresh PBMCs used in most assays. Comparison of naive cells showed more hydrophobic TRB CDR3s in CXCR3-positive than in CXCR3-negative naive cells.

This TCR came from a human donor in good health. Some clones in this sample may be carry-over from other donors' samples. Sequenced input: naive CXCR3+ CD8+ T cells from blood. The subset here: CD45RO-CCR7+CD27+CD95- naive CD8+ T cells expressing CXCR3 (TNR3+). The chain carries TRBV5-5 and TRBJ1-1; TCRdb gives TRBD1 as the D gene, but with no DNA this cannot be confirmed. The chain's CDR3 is CASSLVGTNTEAFF.